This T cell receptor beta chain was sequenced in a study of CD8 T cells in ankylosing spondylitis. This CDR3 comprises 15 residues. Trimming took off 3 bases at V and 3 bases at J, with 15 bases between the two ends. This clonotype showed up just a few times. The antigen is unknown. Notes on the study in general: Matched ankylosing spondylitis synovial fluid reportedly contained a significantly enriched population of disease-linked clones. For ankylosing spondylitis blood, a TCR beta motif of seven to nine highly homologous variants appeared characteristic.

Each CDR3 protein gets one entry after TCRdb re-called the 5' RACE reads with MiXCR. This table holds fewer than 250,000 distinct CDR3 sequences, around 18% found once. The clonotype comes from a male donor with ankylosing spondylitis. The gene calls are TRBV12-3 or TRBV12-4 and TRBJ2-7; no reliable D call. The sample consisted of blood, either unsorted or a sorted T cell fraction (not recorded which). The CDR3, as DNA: TGTGCCAGCAGTTTGGCTTTCGTGGGGTACTACGAGCAGTACTTC. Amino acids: CASSLAFVGYYEQYF.